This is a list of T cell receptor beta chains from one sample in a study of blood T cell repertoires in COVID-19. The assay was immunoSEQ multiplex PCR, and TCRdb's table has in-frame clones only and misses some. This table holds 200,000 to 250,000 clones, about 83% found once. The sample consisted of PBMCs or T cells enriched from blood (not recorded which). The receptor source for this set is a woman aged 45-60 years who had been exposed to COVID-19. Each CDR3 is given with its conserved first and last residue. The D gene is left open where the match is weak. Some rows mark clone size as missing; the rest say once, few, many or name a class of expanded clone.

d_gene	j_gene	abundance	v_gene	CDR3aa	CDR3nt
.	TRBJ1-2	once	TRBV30	CAWNGAYGYTF	TGTGCCTGGAATGGGGCGTATGGCTACACCTTC
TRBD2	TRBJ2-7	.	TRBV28	CASTLAGPSPSSYEQYF	TGTGCCAGCACCCTAGCGGGACCTTCCCCGTCCTCCTACGAGCAGTACTTC
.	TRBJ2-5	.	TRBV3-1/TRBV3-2	CASSQDLGTLEQETQYF	TGTGCCAGCAGCCAAGATTTAGGCACATTGGAGCAAGAGACCCAGTACTTC
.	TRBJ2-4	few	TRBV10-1	CASSDGGAKNIQYF	TGCGCCAGCAGTGACGGCGGGGCCAAAAACATTCAGTACTTC
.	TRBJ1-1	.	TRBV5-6	CASSRDTEAFF	TGTGCCAGCAGCCGAGACACTGAAGCTTTCTTT
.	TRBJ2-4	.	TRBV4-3	CASSHDPPGNTKNIQYF	TGCGCCAGCAGCCATGATCCGCCAGGGAATACCAAAAACATTCAGTACTTC
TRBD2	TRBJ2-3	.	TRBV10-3	CAISDHPTPSGGADTQYF	TGTGCCATCAGTGACCACCCTACTCCTAGCGGGGGCGCAGATACGCAGTATTTT
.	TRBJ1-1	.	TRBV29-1	CSAQAGRNTEAFF	TGCAGCGCCCAAGCTGGGAGGAACACTGAAGCTTTCTTT
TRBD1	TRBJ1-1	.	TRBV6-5	CASIKTGKNTEAFF	TGTGCCAGCATTAAGACAGGGAAGAACACTGAAGCTTTCTTT
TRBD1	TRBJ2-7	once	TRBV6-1	CASSVAGTGGAYEQYF	TGTGCCAGCAGTGTAGCCGGGACAGGGGGGGCCTACGAGCAGTACTTC
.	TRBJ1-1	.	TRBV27	CASREQGPTEAFF	TGTGCCAGCAGGGAACAGGGACCCACTGAAGCTTTCTTT
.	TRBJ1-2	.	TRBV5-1	CASSFGTSNYGYTF	TGCGCCAGCAGCTTCGGGACATCCAACTATGGCTACACCTTC
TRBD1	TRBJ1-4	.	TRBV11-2	CASSRGQGWEKLFF	TGTGCCAGCAGCCGAGGACAGGGTTGGGAAAAACTGTTTTTT
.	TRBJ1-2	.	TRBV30	CAWSVEDRFYGYTF	TGTGCCTGGAGTGTTGAGGACAGATTCTATGGCTACACCTTC
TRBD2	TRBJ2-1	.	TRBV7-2	CASSLAGGDEQFF	TGTGCCAGCAGCTTGGCGGGGGGGGATGAGCAGTTCTTC
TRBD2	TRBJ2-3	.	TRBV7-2	CASSLSGVTDTQYF	TGTGCCAGCAGCTTAAGCGGGGTCACAGATACGCAGTATTTT
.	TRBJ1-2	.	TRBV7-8	CASSQQGANYGYTF	TGTGCCAGCAGCCAACAGGGTGCTAACTATGGCTACACCTTC
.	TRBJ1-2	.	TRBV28	CATFLGGNYGYTF	TGTGCCACTTTCCTCGGGGGGAACTATGGCTACACCTTC
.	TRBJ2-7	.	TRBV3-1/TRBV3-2	CASSQGRGNYEQYF	TGTGCCAGCAGCCAAGGGCGGGGAAACTACGAGCAGTACTTC
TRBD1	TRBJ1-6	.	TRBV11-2	CASSLAAGGILSYNSPLHF	TGTGCCAGCAGCTTAGCGGCAGGGGGGATACTCTCCTATAATTCACCCCTCCACTTT
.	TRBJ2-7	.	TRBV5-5	CASSLAAGSSYEQYF	TGTGCCAGCAGCTTGGCCGCGGGTAGCTCCTACGAGCAGTACTTC
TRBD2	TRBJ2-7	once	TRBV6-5	CASSYRVPSGGNEQYF	TGTGCCAGCAGTTACCGGGTCCCTAGCGGGGGAAACGAGCAGTACTTC
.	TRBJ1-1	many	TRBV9	CASSRGAHTEAFF	TGTGCCAGCAGCAGGGGTGCGCACACTGAAGCTTTCTTT
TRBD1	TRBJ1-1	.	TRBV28	CAIAGQGYTEAFF	TGTGCCATTGCCGGACAGGGGTACACTGAAGCTTTCTTT
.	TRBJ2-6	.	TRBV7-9	CASSFPSTSGANVLTF	TGTGCCAGCAGCTTCCCGTCTACCTCTGGGGCCAACGTCCTGACTTTC
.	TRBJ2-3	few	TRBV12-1	CASSSRRGTDTQYF	TGTGCCAGCAGCTCCCGCAGGGGCACAGATACGCAGTATTTT
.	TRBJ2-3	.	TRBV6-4	CASSETRDGTDTQYF	TGTGCCAGCAGTGAGACCAGGGATGGTACAGATACGCAGTATTTT
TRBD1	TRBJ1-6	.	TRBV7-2	CASSFDRGNSPLHF	TGTGCCAGCAGCTTCGACAGGGGTAATTCACCCCTCCACTTT
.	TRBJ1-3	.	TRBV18	CASSSKGDGNTIYF	TGTGCCAGCTCTAGCAAGGGGGACGGAAACACCATATATTTT
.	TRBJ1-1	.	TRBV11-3	CASSPGGRKNTEAFF	TGTGCCAGCAGCCCGGGGGGGAGGAAGAACACTGAAGCTTTCTTT
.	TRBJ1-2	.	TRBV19	CASSDRGRSYTF	TGTGCCAGTAGTGACCGGGGTAGAAGCTACACCTTC